This note documents a single TCR beta chain sequence. Its antigen is not identified. PCR used 60 Vbeta primers and 13 Jbeta primers. Sequencing used immunoSEQ multiplex PCR; TCRdb keeps in-frame clones, though not all of them. The table shows some 110,000 clones, with about 68% occurring only once. The data are from a study of cytomegalovirus exposure and HLA in healthy donors. Germline CDR1 SGHNT, CDR2 YYREEE (reference sequence). This CDR3 spans 15 amino acids. With 0 bases clipped from V and 4 bases from J, the junction kept 4 bases outside the gene matches. The study, taken as a whole, reports: There were a few CMV-associated chains whose specificity for CMV antigens was confirmed in vitro.

The chain links TRBV5-4 to TRBJ2-1, with TRBD2 matching over 7 bases. The material sequenced was PBMCs. This TCR was recovered from a woman between 45 and 65 years old in good health and CMV-seropositive. The CDR3 DNA reads as TGTGCCAGCAGCTTGGGGACGGGGGGATACAATGAGCAGTTCTTC. This encodes CASSLGTGGYNEQFF. The full variable domain, in which reference TRBV5-4 and TRBJ2-1 provide the parts outside the CDR3, is ETGVTQSPTHLIKTRGQQVTLRCSSQSGHNTVSWYQQALGQGPQFIFQYYREEENGRGNFPPRFSGLQFPNYSSELNVNALELDDSALYLCASSLGTGGYNEQFFGPGTRLTVL.